This T cell receptor beta chain was retrieved from a study of cytomegalovirus exposure and HLA in healthy donors. Background on the study: A previous analysis identified 100 million to 120 million unique TCR beta sequences derived from approximately 190 million T cells.

The PCR ran on 60 Vbeta and 13 Jbeta primers. TCRdb's table, derived via immunoSEQ multiplex PCR, lists solely in-frame clones and lacks some. This sample yields 55,000 to 65,000 clones, of which about 90% are seen a single time; more than 1.3% belongs to the top ten. This CDR3 has 19 residues. Germline V gene lookup returns CDR1 SGHNT and CDR2 YENEEA. Trimming at V came to 3 bases and at J to 6 bases, leaving 19 bases not matched to a gene. This clone was observed a few times. Sequenced input: PBMCs. The V call is TRBV11-3, the J call TRBJ2-2; 7 bases are shared with TRBD1. The sequence was collected from a man aged 25 to 40 in good health and CMV-seropositive. CDR3 bases: TGTGCCAGCAGCTTCACGACAGGGCTCTCTCTTAAGGTGTCCGGGGAGCTGTTTTTT. As protein: CASSFTTGLSLKVSGELFF.